These 26 T cell receptor beta chains came from one sample sequenced in a study of CD8+ T cells in alopecia areata. As for treatment: oral pan-JAK inhibitor, 5-10 mg twice daily. Once RNA had been extracted, it was reverse transcribed into cDNA to act as the sequencing template. Using immunoSEQ multiplex PCR, the repertoire was profiled, and TCRdb retains in-frame clones only, with some absent. The repertoire has roughly 220,000 clones, under 40% of them found once; the top ten carry 0.48%. The sample was CD4+ T cells sorted from blood, taken between weeks 30 and 35, from a patient treated with tofacitinib. These receptors all stem from a human donor with alopecia areata.

In its sample, this clone was seen a few times. V usage is TRBV10-3 and J usage is TRBJ1-6, with no clear D. This CDR3 contains 16 residues. Trimming pared 0 bases from V and 6 bases from J, leaving 12 bases between. Germline V gene data show CDR1 as ENHRY and CDR2 as SYGVKD. CDR3 bases: TGTGCCATCAGTGAGTCGAGGACTGCCGCTAATTCACCCCTCCACTTT. Amino acid sequence: CAISESRTAANSPLHF.

The chain carries TRBV7-9 and TRBJ2-7; D gene unclear. Looked up from germline, CDR1 is SEHNR and CDR2 is FQNEAQ (reference sequence). Deletions cut 5 bases from V and 3 bases from J, with 8 bases between. The CDR3 covers 12 residues. CDR3 amino acids: CASSINSYEQYF. The CDR3 DNA follows: TGTGCCAGCAGCATTAACAGCTACGAGCAGTACTTC.

The chain couples TRBV6-1 to TRBJ2-7, with 9 bases aligning to TRBD1. Per the germline V gene, CDR1 is MNHNS and CDR2 is SASEGT. The CDR3 is 14 residues long. V lost 2 bases and J lost 6; bases outside the gene matches: 5. This CDR3 is CASSESGTGFEQYF. CDR3 in DNA: TGTGCCAGCAGTGAATCCGGGACAGGGTTCGAGCAGTACTTC.

The gene calls are TRBV5-1 and TRBJ2-7, with 7 bases that match TRBD1. This CDR3 comprises 14 residues. Germline trimming cut 4 bases from V and 5 bases from J; bases unmatched to any gene: 9. The V gene's germline CDR1 is SGHRS and CDR2 YFSETQ. The CDR3 sequence: CASSPRQGRNEQYF. DNA of the CDR3: TGCGCCAGCAGCCCGAGACAGGGACGGAACGAGCAGTACTTC.

This clone showed up just a few times. The chain carries TRBV11-2 and TRBJ1-1; D not certain. Germline CDR1 and CDR2: SGHAT and FQNNGV. V was trimmed by 5 bases and J by 1 base, leaving 11 bases between them. The CDR3 consists of 14 residues. The CDR3 bases are TGTGCCAGCAGCCACTCTGGTGGGAACACTGAAGCTTTCTTT. Amino acid sequence: CASSHSGGNTEAFF.

This clone was seen a handful of times. The chain employs TRBV5-5 and TRBJ2-3, with D maybe TRBD2 (5 bases). V was shortened by 4 bases and J by 2 bases, with 14 bases between the two germline ends. The V gene's germline CDR1 is SGHKS and CDR2 YYEKEE (reference sequence). CDR3 size: 15 residues. The CDR3 DNA is TGTGCCAGCAGCCAGCGAGGGAGCGCCACAGATACGCAGTATTTT. Its protein product is CASSQRGSATDTQYF.

The chain couples TRBV5-1 to TRBJ2-3; 9 bases agree with TRBD1. Looked up from germline, CDR1 is SGHRS and CDR2 is YFSETQ. The CDR3 sequence is 17 residues long. V lost 3 bases and J lost 2; bases outside the gene matches: 10. CDR3 amino acids: CASSSTPGQGNTDTQYF. CDR3 nucleotide sequence: TGCGCCAGCAGCTCTACCCCGGGACAGGGTAACACAGATACGCAGTATTTT.

The table lists this clone with a few counts. The CDR3 loop is CASRVDRGHGEQFF. CDR3 nucleotide sequence: TGTGCCAGCAGGGTCGACAGGGGGCATGGGGAGCAGTTCTTC. This sequence joins TRBV28 and TRBJ2-1; TRBD1 matches at 10 bases. CDR3 length equals 14 residues. J gave up 10 bases and V 6 bases, and 9 bases lay outside the gene matches. The V gene's germline CDR1 is MDHEN and CDR2 SYDVKM.

The gene calls are TRBV5-1 and TRBJ1-1; D unclear. This CDR3 contains 13 residues. V shed 5 bases and J shed 5 bases, with 13 bases lying between them. Germline CDR1 is SGHRS and CDR2 is YFSETQ. The CDR3 bases are TGCGCCAGCAGAAACGACGGGGAAACTGAAGCTTTCTTT. Protein product: CASRNDGETEAFF. The entire variable domain, with the rest obtained from reference TRBV5-1 and TRBJ1-1, is as follows: KAGVTQTPRYLIKTRGQQVTLSCSPISGHRSVSWYQQTPGQGLQFLFEYFSETQRNKGNFPGRFSGRQFSNSRSEMNVSTLELGDSALYLCASRNDGETEAFFGQGTRLTVV.

This clone was seen more than once but under ten times. The genes are TRBV7-9 and TRBJ2-5, with no clear D. CDR3 length: 13 residues. V lost 2 bases, J lost 2 bases, and 6 bases lay in between. Looked up from germline, CDR1 is SEHNR and CDR2 is FQNEAQ (reference sequence). CDR3 DNA: TGTGCCAGCAGCTTAAGGGTACAAGAGACCCAGTACTTC. As protein: CASSLRVQETQYF.

V gene TRBV6-5 combines with J gene TRBJ1-1; TRBD1 matches 9 bases. The length of the CDR3 is 14 residues. Trimming at V came to 7 bases and at J to 11 bases, leaving 14 bases not matched to a gene. Germline CDR1 is MNHEY and CDR2 is SVGAGI. CDR3 in amino acids: CASTPTGGSANAFF. Written as DNA, the CDR3 is TGTGCCAGCACCCCGACAGGGGGATCGGCTAACGCTTTCTTT.

V gene TRBV30 combines with J gene TRBJ2-7, with 7 positions matching TRBD1. Germline-derived CDR1 and CDR2 are GTSNPN and SVGIG (reference sequence). CDR3 size: 12 residues. The trim removed 5 bases at V and 2 bases at J, leaving 3 bases unmatched. DNA of the CDR3: TGTGCCTGGGGCGGACAGGCCTACGAGCAGTACTTC. Encoded protein: CAWGGQAYEQYF.

This clone was seen a handful of times. The J gene is TRBJ2-7, the V gene TRBV19; D may be TRBD1 (5 bases). V lost 2 bases to trimming and J lost 5 bases, with 19 bases between them. Germline CDR1 reads LNHDA; CDR2 reads SQIVND (reference sequence). The CDR3 is 16 amino acids. CDR3 sequence: CASSITGRGNRNEQYF. The DNA of the CDR3 is TGTGCCAGTAGTATAACTGGAAGGGGCAATCGTAACGAGCAGTACTTC.

The V call is TRBV30, the J call TRBJ2-5; 8 positions match TRBD1. This CDR3 contains 13 residues. Germline lookup yields CDR1 GTSNPN and CDR2 SVGIG (reference sequence). V lost 1 base and J lost 4; bases outside the gene matches: 2. The CDR3, as DNA: TGTGCCTGGAGTGCAGGGGGCGTAGAGACCCAGTACTTC. It specifies CAWSAGGVETQYF.

The genes are TRBV6-5 and TRBJ1-1, with a possible D match to TRBD1 (5 bases). The CDR3 spans 14 residues. V lost 2 bases, J lost 0 bases, and 7 bases lay in between. Germline CDR1 is MNHEY and CDR2 is SVGAGI. The CDR3 nucleotides are TGTGCCAGCAGTTACGCGACAGTGAACACTGAAGCTTTCTTT. Residues: CASSYATVNTEAFF.

The chain recombines TRBV7-2 with TRBJ1-1; tentative D call: TRBD1 (6 bases). The CDR3 has 16 residues. Germline V gene sequence: CDR1 SGHTA, CDR2 FQGNSA. V lost 9 bases to trimming and J lost 2 bases, with 22 bases between them. The CDR3 DNA follows: TGTGCCAGTAAGCAGGGGAGTGGGGCAACAAACACTGAAGCTTTCTTT. Its protein is CASKQGSGATNTEAFF.

In regard to this clone: One base away lies a much larger clone, so this may be a sequencing read error. The CDR3 nucleotides read TGTGCCAGCAGCTTAGGGGGATATAGCAATCAGCCCCAGCATTTT. Translation gives CASSLGGYSNQPQHF. The genes are TRBV7-2 and TRBJ1-5; no clear D gene. Germline values: CDR1 SGHTA, CDR2 FQGNSA. This CDR3 has 15 amino acids. V was trimmed by 1 base and J by 0 bases, leaving 7 bases between them.

This clone was counted a few times. The chain carries TRBV13 and TRBJ1-3, with 8 bases identical to TRBD1. This CDR3 has 14 amino acids. Trimming removed 5 bases from V and 9 bases from J; junction bases left unmatched: 9. Germline CDR1 and CDR2: PRHDT and FYEKMQ (reference sequence). The CDR3 spells CASSPRTGLGTIYF. The CDR3 region has the DNA TGTGCCAGCAGCCCCAGGACAGGGTTGGGCACCATATATTTT.

The CDR3: CASSLDRTGVDTQYF. The CDR3 DNA reads as TGCGCCAGCAGCTTGGATCGGACAGGGGTAGATACGCAGTATTTT. The chain uses TRBV5-1 and TRBJ2-3, with 9 positions matching TRBD1. Looked up from germline, CDR1 is SGHRS and CDR2 is YFSETQ. The CDR3 spans 15 residues. With V trimmed by 0 bases and J by 5 bases, 4 bases remained unmatched.

In its sample, this clone was seen a few times. The chain carries TRBV29-1 and TRBJ2-6; D call uncertain. The CDR3 length is 12 residues. V lost 6 bases to trimming and J lost 1 base, with 4 bases between them. Germline V gene lookup returns CDR1 SQVTM and CDR2 ANQGSEA. The chain's CDR3 is CSVLSGANVLTF. The CDR3 DNA sequence: TGCAGCGTATTGTCTGGGGCCAACGTCCTGACTTTC.

The V and J genes are TRBV29-1 and TRBJ1-2; the D gene is possibly TRBD1 (5 bases). Germline assignment: CDR1 SQVTM and CDR2 ANQGSEA. Trimming shortened V by 5 bases and J by 7 bases, and 14 bases separated the two germline ends. The CDR3 is 12 residues long. CDR3 amino acids: CSVLEGTRGYTF. CDR3 sequence (DNA): TGCAGCGTTTTAGAGGGGACTCGTGGCTACACCTTC.

The chain has TRBV5-6 and TRBJ1-5; tentatively, D is TRBD1 (6 bases). Per germline, CDR1 SGHDT and CDR2 YYEEEE. V shed 4 bases and J shed 6 bases, with 14 bases lying between them. The CDR3 spans 14 residues. The CDR3, as DNA: TGTGCCAGCAGCGATGGAGGGGGGCTTCAGCCCCAGCATTTT. Protein: CASSDGGGLQPQHF.

The J gene is TRBJ2-7, the V gene TRBV7-8; 8 nucleotides match TRBD2. The CDR3 is 14 amino acids. Germline values: CDR1 SGHVS, CDR2 FQNEAQ. The junction had 4 bases not matched to a gene; V was cut back by 5 bases and J by 1 base. The CDR3 nucleotides are TGTGCCAGCAGCCAGCGGGAGCAATCCTACGAGCAGTACTTC. Residues: CASSQREQSYEQYF.

Remarks on this clone: With a much larger clone just one base away, this may be a read error. The chain recombines TRBV28 with TRBJ1-1; D is undetermined. CDR1 and CDR2 from the germline V gene are MDHEN and SYDVKM. The ends were cut back, 6 bases at V and 1 base at J, with 3 bases in the middle. This CDR3 has 11 residues. CDR3 sequence (DNA): TGTGCCAGCAGGGGGAACACTGAAGCTTTCTTT. It specifies CASRGNTEAFF.

This chain joins TRBV30 and TRBJ2-1; no clear D gene. The germline V and J ends were trimmed by 2 bases and 7 bases, with 15 bases remaining between them. The CDR3 extends over 14 amino acids. The germline V gene has CDR1 GTSNPN and CDR2 SVGIG (reference sequence). The CDR3 sequence is CAWSQSYRVNEQFF. As DNA, the CDR3 is TGTGCCTGGAGTCAAAGCTACAGAGTAAATGAGCAGTTCTTC.

This clone was seen ten or more times. The chain has TRBV15 and TRBJ2-5; a weak D match, TRBD2 (6 bases). Germline CDR1 and CDR2: LNHNV and YYDKDF (reference sequence). The CDR3 extends over 13 amino acids. The V gene lost 8 bases and the J gene lost 2 bases, with 12 bases spanning the gap. The CDR3 DNA sequence: TGTGCCACCGCAGGCGGGATACAAGAGACCCAGTACTTC. This encodes CATAGGIQETQYF. The full variable domain, its missing parts supplied by reference TRBV15 and TRBJ2-5, is DAMVIQNPRYQVTQFGKPVTLSCSQTLNHNVMYWYQQKSSQAPKLLFHYYDKDFNNEADTPDNFQSRRPNTSFCFLDIRSPGLGDTAMYLCATAGGIQETQYFGPGTRLLVL.